This T cell receptor beta chain appears in the sequencing data of a study of tumor-infiltrating lymphocytes in localized non-small cell lung cancer. V was shortened by 7 bases and J by 7 bases, with 7 bases between the two germline ends. Germline CDR1 and CDR2: GTSNPN and SVGIG (reference sequence). There are 9 residues in the CDR3. With respect to this clone: Its specificity is unknown.

Findings and limits, study-wide: Immunotypes IM1 and IM2 had similar TCR-derived T-cell fractions.

Clones were sequenced by immunoSEQ multiplex PCR, and TCRdb holds only the in-frame ones, with some missing. Here the sample spans about 3,000 clones, around 70% being singletons. The chain uses TRBV30 and TRBJ1-2; D unclear. The receptor was isolated from a human donor with non-small cell lung cancer. Sequenced: uninvolved lung tissue not adjacent to the tumor. The DNA of the CDR3 is TGTGCCTTTAACCCTGGCTACACCTTC. Its protein is CAFNPGYTF.